This is a list of T cell receptor beta chains from one sample in a study of beta chain features in type 1 diabetes. Libraries were prepared by immunoSEQ multiplex PCR; TCRdb keeps only in-frame clonotypes and omits some of them. The sample has 300,000 to 350,000 clones, 8% seen once. Sample: central memory CD4+ T cells from blood. These receptors came from a woman aged 18 to 35 in good health. CDR3s include the opening cysteine and the closing phenylalanine or tryptophan.

j_gene | v_gene | CDR3aa
TRBJ2-1 | TRBV7-2 | CASSLPRGTSGSTYNEQFF
TRBJ1-1 | TRBV7-2 | CASRTGTGGTEAFF
TRBJ2-1 | TRBV13 | CASSLPPGLVVNEQFF
TRBJ2-3 | TRBV6-5 | CASSYQVARQYF
TRBJ2-7 | TRBV2 | CASSPRTSGYEQYF
TRBJ1-3 | TRBV2 | CASSVGQGHSGNTIYF
TRBJ2-7 | TRBV7-2 | CASSRTSGDYEQYF
TRBJ1-1 | TRBV5-4 | CASSLVSGNTEAFF
TRBJ2-5 | TRBV18 | CASSPPVSGGIGETQYF
TRBJ2-6 | TRBV5-6 | CASSHIAGANVLTF
TRBJ2-1 | TRBV29-1 | CSVEALSGYNEQFF
TRBJ2-7 | TRBV7-2 | CASRTSGHSYEQYF
TRBJ1-5 | TRBV19 | CASYRAGQPQHF
TRBJ1-2 | TRBV5-5 | CASSLELRHPYGYTF
TRBJ2-1 | TRBV5-4 | CASSLFENEQFF
TRBJ2-5 | TRBV19 | CASSSSGPGTQYF
TRBJ1-2 | TRBV6-1 | CASREVWGANYGYTF
TRBJ2-3 | TRBV2 | CASSENRDTQYF
TRBJ1-2 | TRBV7-9 | CASSLGGRENYGYTF
- | TRBV6-6 | CASSYGGRPYEQYF
TRBJ1-1 | TRBV7-2 | CASSVGRNTEAFF
TRBJ1-1 | TRBV7-9 | CASSTQGGTEAFF
TRBJ2-3 | TRBV28 | CASNSVVSAQYF
TRBJ1-2 | TRBV5-1 | CASSLGRGGGGYTF
TRBJ2-1 | TRBV4-2 | CASSQETGQSDNEQFF
TRBJ1-2 | TRBV2 | CASGSRQGSGYTF
TRBJ2-5 | TRBV28 | CASRLNWETQYF
TRBJ1-2 | TRBV6-5 | CAISDSTGYRGYTF
TRBJ2-1 | TRBV7-9 | CASSSNRASNYNEQFF
TRBJ2-5 | TRBV7-2 | CASSFSETQYF
TRBJ2-1 | TRBV4-2 | CASSQGGDRSYNEQFF
TRBJ2-7 | TRBV10-3 | CAISDPRRSSEQYF
TRBJ1-1 | TRBV6-1 | CASRPGTALNTEAFF
TRBJ1-2 | TRBV7-9 | CASTLWPLLDYGYTF
TRBJ1-1 | TRBV7-2 | CASSTLTGWPNTEAFF
TRBJ1-5 | TRBV2 | CASGATGNQPQHF
TRBJ2-1 | TRBV11-3 | CASSPGGGSSGVFF
TRBJ2-1 | TRBV9 | CASSVTSGNNEQFF
TRBJ1-4 | TRBV29-1 | CSVSQGLTNEKLFF
TRBJ1-5 | TRBV4-1 | CASSRSLTGANQPQHF
TRBJ2-2 | TRBV5-1 | CASSPLSLNTGELFF
TRBJ2-1 | TRBV29-1 | CSVVSSGRAPYNEQFF
TRBJ2-7 | TRBV5-1 | CASSLARTGLYEQYF
TRBJ2-3 | TRBV7-9 | CASGWGTSTDTQYF